Below, 19 T cell receptor beta chains from the same sample are listed, as sequenced in a study of T cell responses to AZD1222 COVID-19 vaccine. The protocol was immunoSEQ multiplex PCR, while the TCRdb copy is restricted to in-frame clones and leaves out a portion. The top ten clones hold approximately 5.5% of a sample with approximately 120,000 clones, 75% to 90% of them seen once. The sample was peripheral blood, taken on day 0 of AZD1222 vaccination. The origin of the receptors is an adult in good health.

The CDR3: CASSPRLASYEQYF. In nucleotides, the CDR3 is TGTGCCAGCAGTCCCCGACTAGCGTCCTACGAGCAGTACTTC. The genes are TRBV28 and TRBJ2-7; 8 bases agree with TRBD2. This CDR3 has 14 amino acids. Germline loops: CDR1 MDHEN, CDR2 SYDVKM. V lost 5 bases to trimming and J lost 1 base; unmatched junction nucleotides: 4.

The chain couples TRBV5-1 to TRBJ1-2; 9 nucleotides line up with TRBD1. The CDR3 has 17 amino acids. Germline V CDR1 and CDR2: SGHRS, YFSETQ. Trimming cost V 2 bases and J 3 bases; bases outside gene matches: 11. The CDR3 DNA reads as TGCGCCAGCAGCTTCCGGACAGGGGAGAGTTGGCACTATGGCTACACCTTC. This gives the protein CASSFRTGESWHYGYTF.

This clone has a single count. The gene calls are TRBV10-3 and TRBJ2-7, with 7 positions matching TRBD2. V shed 2 bases and J 0 bases; nucleotides not matched to a gene: 13. Germline V gene data show CDR1 as ENHRY and CDR2 as SYGVKD. CDR3 length: 18 residues. This CDR3 is CAISERGTWGGVSYEQYF. Here the CDR3 DNA reads TGTGCCATCAGTGAGAGAGGGACTTGGGGGGGTGTCTCCTACGAGCAGTACTTC.

This clone showed up just once. The chain recombines TRBV28 with TRBJ2-7; a weak D match, TRBD1 (6 bases). CDR1 and CDR2 from the germline V gene are MDHEN and SYDVKM. Trimming removed 8 bases from V and 3 bases from J, with 23 bases in between. The CDR3 is 16 residues long. CDR3 in amino acids: CASATKAAGAFYEQYF. In nucleotides, the CDR3 is TGTGCCAGCGCCACTAAAGCGGCAGGGGCTTTCTACGAGCAGTACTTC. Full variable domain (missing parts from reference TRBV28 and TRBJ2-7): DVKVTQSSRYLVKRTGEKVFLECVQDMDHENMFWYRQDPGLGLRLIYFSYDVKMKEKGDIPEGYSVSREKKERFSLILESASTNQTSMYLCASATKAAGAFYEQYFGPGTRLTVT.

This chain connects TRBV9 to TRBJ2-7; perhaps TRBD1 as D (6 bases). The germline V and J ends were trimmed by 0 bases and 3 bases, with 19 bases remaining between them. Germline assignment: CDR1 SGDLS and CDR2 YYNGEE. This CDR3 region has 17 residues. The CDR3 DNA is TGTGCCAGCAGCGTAGGGCAGGGGTGGGGCATGGACTACGAGCAGTACTTC. Its protein is CASSVGQGWGMDYEQYF.

This chain uses TRBV19 with TRBJ1-2; D ambiguous. The germline gives CDR1 LNHDA, CDR2 SQIVND (reference sequence). Trimming cost V 3 bases and J 2 bases, with 7 bases left between them. The CDR3 is 13 residues long. The CDR3 here is CASSISRNYGYTF. The CDR3 coding sequence is TGTGCCAGTAGTATCTCCAGGAACTATGGCTACACCTTC.

The chain joins TRBV6-2 or TRBV6-3 to TRBJ2-7, with 7 positions matching TRBD1. V shed 4 bases, J shed 2 bases, and the junction held 5 bases outside the gene matches. CDR1 MNHEY and CDR2 SVGEGT come from the germline V gene. The CDR3 extends over 14 amino acids. CDR3 bases: TGTGCCAGCAGTTGGGACAGAGGACCCTACGAGCAGTACTTC. Its translation: CASSWDRGPYEQYF.

The V and J genes are TRBV9 and TRBJ2-7; 8 bases align to TRBD2. J lost 1 base, V lost 4 bases, and 4 bases had no gene match. Germline V lookup: CDR1 SGDLS, CDR2 YYNGEE. The length of the CDR3 is 14 residues. DNA of the CDR3: TGTGCCAGCAGCCCGAGCGGGGGATCCTACGAGCAGTACTTC. The encoded protein is CASSPSGGSYEQYF.

The chain carries TRBV7-3 and TRBJ2-1; 10 bases map to TRBD2. In germline, CDR1 is SGHTA, CDR2 FQGTGA. Unmatched junction bases numbered 8, after V lost 3 bases and J lost 6 bases. This CDR3 spans 16 amino acids. For the CDR3, the DNA is TGTGCCAGCAGCTTGAGCGGGGGGGAATCTCCCAATGAGCAGTTCTTC. Translating gives CASSLSGGESPNEQFF.

This rearrangement joins TRBV5-3 to TRBJ2-7, with 8 bases fitting TRBD2. TRBV5-3 is an open reading frame whose function is uncertain. The ends lost 1 base at V and 7 bases at J; junction bases unmatched: 16. The CDR3 spans 17 residues. The chain's CDR3 is CARSLSGGLKRETEQYF. DNA for the CDR3: TGTGCCAGAAGCTTGTCGGGGGGGCTAAAGCGAGAGACGGAGCAGTACTTC.

The chain employs TRBV10-1 and TRBJ2-3; TRBD1 might be the D (6 bases). Germline V lookup: CDR1 WNHNN, CDR2 SYGVQD (reference sequence). This CDR3 region has 15 residues. Trimming removed 4 bases at V and 3 bases at J, with 14 bases between. CDR3 in DNA: TGCGCCAGCAGTGCAACCAGGGGTTTGACAGATACGCAGTATTTT. It specifies CASSATRGLTDTQYF.

The chain couples TRBV20-1 to TRBJ2-7, with a weak D call TRBD2 (6 bases). The CDR3 is 14 amino acids. Germline V lookup: CDR1 DFQATT, CDR2 SNEGSKA (reference sequence). V lost 3 bases and J lost 1, with 13 bases in between. As DNA, the CDR3 is TGCAGTGCTAGTCCCCCGCGGGGATCCTACGAGCAGTACTTC. This codes for CSASPPRGSYEQYF.

This sequence joins TRBV25-1 and TRBJ2-7; possibly TRBD1 for D (5 bases). V shed 3 bases and J shed 0 bases, with 6 bases lying between them. Germline V lookup: CDR1 MGHDK, CDR2 SYGVNS. CDR3 length: 13 amino acids. Here the CDR3 DNA reads TGTGCCAGCAGTGACAGGGCCTCCTACGAGCAGTACTTC. Translation gives CASSDRASYEQYF.

The gene calls are TRBV7-8 and TRBJ1-6, with 7 bases fitting TRBD1. V lost 5 bases and J lost 5; bases outside the gene matches: 12. Germline loops: CDR1 SGHVS, CDR2 FQNEAQ. This CDR3 has 17 amino acids. CDR3 DNA: TGTGCCAGCAGCGCATACCCGGGACAGCTCAATAATTCACCCCTCCACTTT. Its protein product is CASSAYPGQLNNSPLHF.

This CDR3 reads CASRLAGGPSYEQYF. The CDR3 bases are TGTGCCAGCAGGCTGGCGGGGGGGCCCTCCTACGAGCAGTACTTC. The chain links TRBV7-8 to TRBJ2-7, with 9 positions matching TRBD2. The CDR3 totals 15 residues. Germline V gene sequence: CDR1 SGHVS, CDR2 FQNEAQ. V was clipped by 6 bases and J by 0 bases; unmatched bases: 6.

CDR3: CASSVFSGNNSPLHF. CDR3 in DNA: TGTGCCAGCAGCGTATTTTCGGGGAACAATTCACCCCTCCACTTT. J is TRBJ1-6 and V is TRBV9, with unresolved D. This CDR3 spans 15 amino acids. Germline lookup yields CDR1 SGDLS and CDR2 YYNGEE. Between the trimmed V and J ends, which lost 1 base and 7 bases, there was a span of 12 bases.

This chain's CDR3 is CASSRGTGNTEAFF. The CDR3 region has the DNA TGTGCCAGCAGCCGAGGGACAGGGAATACTGAAGCTTTCTTT. This chain connects TRBV7-8 to TRBJ1-1; 9 nucleotides agree with TRBD1. The CDR3 length is 14 residues. The V gene end was trimmed by 5 bases and the J gene end by 5 bases; junction bases not matched to a gene: 6. Germline V gene sequence: CDR1 SGHVS, CDR2 FQNEAQ.

This chain uses TRBV21-1 with TRBJ2-5. TRBV21-1 is a pseudogene. The CDR3 runs to 14 residues. The CDR3 DNA sequence: TGTGCCAGTTCCCCATCCGGGGGCAGGAAGACCCAGTACTTC. This sequence encodes CASSPSGGRKTQYF.

This sequence joins TRBV24-1 and TRBJ2-1; the D gene is possibly TRBD1 (6 bases). The V and J ends lost 3 bases and 8 bases respectively, with 19 bases between them. The CDR3 has 16 amino acids. CDR1 is KGHDR and CDR2 is SFDVKD in the germline V gene. The CDR3 DNA reads as TGTGCCACCAGTGATCACAGGACCAGGGGTGGGCATGAGCAGTTCTTC. Translating gives CATSDHRTRGGHEQFF.